Here is one TCR beta chain with its context. These data come from a study of blood T cells in healthy people across ages. With a J-beta primer mix and a sample-barcoded 5' primer, a second PCR ran about 7 to 12 cycles. MiXCR, applied by TCRdb to the 5' RACE reads, yields one record per CDR3 protein. The sample consists of some 760,000 distinct CDR3 sequences, around a quarter of them appearing once. The authors drew roughly 9.8 milliliters of peripheral blood from each donor. The data were also submitted as part of a second study, on T cells of mothers and their children. From that second work: The authors added sample barcodes and 2-4 random nucleotides using the M1S primer of the second PCR.

This TCR came from a boy under 18 in good health. The specimen sequenced was blood.

Here the CDR3 DNA reads TGCAGTGCTAGTCTAGGAGGGCAGGTGTTTCAGCCCCAGCATTTT. Its translation: CSASLGGQVFQPQHF. This chain joins TRBV20-1 and TRBJ1-5, with D uncertain. The CDR3 is made up of 15 amino acids. The germline CDR1 and CDR2 sequences are DFQATT and SNEGSKA (reference sequence). V was cut by 3 bases and J by 6 bases, with 18 bases left in between.